A selection of T cell receptor beta chains follows, all from one sample in a study of T cell repertoires in cytomegalovirus infection. TCRdb reanalysed the reads using MiXCR and keeps one entry per CDR3 protein. The sample lists fewer than 1,000,000 distinct CDR3 sequences; roughly 30% were seen once. These receptors' targets are unknown. This material consisted of cultured CD8+ T cells from PBMCs, taken from culture after CMV antigen stimulation. The receptor source for this set is a human donor in good health (CMV status not recorded). Some clones in this sample may be carry-over from other donors' samples. CDR3s include the opening cysteine and the closing phenylalanine or tryptophan. The D gene is left open where the match is weak. Part of the rows lack a size; the others show once, few, many or a class for expanded clones.

>TRBV7-4|.|TRBJ1-1|.
TGTGCCAGCAGCTTACCCGAAGCCACTGAAGCTTTCTTT
CASSLPEATEAFF
>TRBV12-3/TRBV12-4|TRBD1|TRBJ1-1|few
TGTGCCAGCAGCTCTACCGACCCGGGACAGGTGCCCACTGAAGCTTTCTTT
CASSSTDPGQVPTEAFF
>TRBV20-1|.|TRBJ1-4|.
TGCAGTGCTAGAGTGGGGGGTTTGGGTGAAAAACTGTTTTTT
CSARVGGLGEKLFF
>TRBV6-1|.|TRBJ2-5|.
TGTGCCAGCAGAGCTAATAATCCGGGACAAGAGACCCAGTACTTC
CASRANNPGQETQYF
>TRBV28|TRBD1|TRBJ1-6|.
TGTGCCAGCAGTTTGGCAGGGGGCCCCTCCTATAATTCACCCCTCCACTTT
CASSLAGGPSYNSPLHF
>TRBV12-3/TRBV12-4|.|TRBJ1-2|.
TGTGCCAGCAGTTTTATCAGGGTTAACTATGGCTACACCTTC
CASSFIRVNYGYTF
>TRBV4-1|TRBD2|TRBJ2-3|few
TGCGCCAGCAGCCGAACTCGGGGGGACTGGGATACGCAGTATTTT
CASSRTRGDWDTQYF
>TRBV2|TRBD2|TRBJ2-5|.
TGTGCCAGCAGCCCATCAGCGGGGGCTACTTTCCAAGAGACCCAGTACTTC
CASSPSAGATFQETQYF
>TRBV10-3|.|TRBJ1-2|.
TGTGCCATCAGTACTGTGGATGGCTACACCTTC
CAISTVDGYTF
>TRBV27|.|TRBJ2-4|.
TGTGCCAGCAGCTCTGGTGGGGAAAACATTCAGTACTTC
CASSSGGENIQYF
>TRBV29-1|TRBD2|TRBJ2-7|.
TGCAGCGCTAGGGAGGGAGACAGCGAGCAGTACTTC
CSAREGDSEQYF
>TRBV19|.|TRBJ2-1|few
TGTGCCAGTAGCGCCGTCGTTTGGGCTAATGAGCAGTTCTTC
CASSAVVWANEQFF
>TRBV4-1|.|TRBJ2-2|.
TGCGCCAGCAGCCCCCGGAGTGGGCCGAACACCGGGGAGCTGTTTTTT
CASSPRSGPNTGELFF
>TRBV7-6|TRBD2|TRBJ2-2|.
TGTGCCAGCAGCTTGAGAGCGGGGGGCCCGAACGGGGAGCTGTTTTTT
CASSLRAGGPNGELFF
>TRBV6-6|.|TRBJ2-2|.
TGTGCCAGCAGTTCAAAAAAGAACACCGGGGAGCTGTTTTTT
CASSSKKNTGELFF